This TCR beta chain was identified during a study of cytomegalovirus exposure and HLA in healthy donors. Regarding the study as a whole: TRBV6-2, TRBV6-3 and some other V segments were unresolvable in 87-base-pair reads. A few CMV-associated chains were confirmed in vitro to be specific for CMV antigens.

This CDR3 has 12 residues. Germline CDR1 and CDR2: MNHNS and SASEGT. V shed 3 bases and J shed 13 bases, with 15 bases lying between them. The PCR contained 60 Vbeta and 13 Jbeta primers. Authors' analysis steps: In a later analysis, the count reached 75 million to 90 million unique TCR beta chains, with about 11 million shared. Profiling relied on immunoSEQ multiplex PCR, and the TCRdb table lists in-frame clones only, not all of them. The D gene and trimming were derived from the DNA, and the V and J assignments and clone size from that table. Recorded here are around 36,000 clones; the top ten clones represent 3.2%. Comments on this clone: Its cognate antigen is unknown.

This chain uses TRBV6-1 with TRBJ1-2; no reliable D call. The clonotype was recovered from a woman aged 25 to 39 in good health and CMV-seropositive. Sequencing was carried out using PBMCs. CDR3 DNA sequence: TGTGCCAGCAGTGATTCCGAGAGACACTGCACCTTC. Residues: CASSDSERHCTF.